What follows are 10 T cell receptor beta chains derived from one specimen sequenced in a study of T cells in Graves' hyperthyroidism and ophthalmopathy. The TCR beta CDR3 regions underwent amplification using RNA transcripts as the source. RT-PCR in the first round (using the HTBI primer set) targeted the TCR CDR3. A single record per CDR3 protein comes from TCRdb applying MiXCR to the multiplex PCR reads. The sample yields about 690,000 distinct CDR3 sequences, roughly 17% seen once. The sequenced sample consisted of blood. The origin of the receptors is a man aged 50 to 60 with Graves' hyperthyroidism.

The chain is built from TRBV20-1 and TRBJ2-7, with 9 bases fitting TRBD2. The germline CDR1 and CDR2 sequences are DFQATT and SNEGSKA (reference sequence). The ends lost 5 bases at V and 6 bases at J; junction bases unmatched: 14. This CDR3 is 15 amino acids long. This CDR3 reads CSAPGLGSGSGEQYF. DNA of the CDR3: TGCAGTGCTCCCGGGTTAGGTAGCGGGAGTGGCGAGCAGTACTTC.

Ten or more counts support this clonotype. This chain joins TRBV27 and TRBJ2-1; 9 bases are a match to TRBD2. Per the germline V gene, CDR1 is MNHEY and CDR2 is SMNVEV (reference sequence). CDR3 length: 15 residues. The V and J ends lost 3 bases and 3 bases, in that order; junction bases with no gene match: 3. CDR3 sequence (DNA): TGTGCCAGCAGTTTGAAGCGGGGGGTCTACAATGAGCAGTTCTTC. Residues: CASSLKRGVYNEQFF.

There are many counts of this clonotype. The chain combines TRBV28 with TRBJ2-3, with TRBD2 matching over 8 bases. Germline CDR1 reads MDHEN; CDR2 reads SYDVKM. The V gene end was trimmed by 2 bases and the J gene end by 1 base; junction bases not matched to a gene: 5. The length of the CDR3 is 16 residues. CDR3 nucleotide sequence: TGTGCCAGCAGTTTAAAAGCGGGAGCGGGCACAGATACGCAGTATTTT. This encodes CASSLKAGAGTDTQYF.

This clonotype showed up just a few times. This chain uses TRBV20-1 with TRBJ1-4; D may be TRBD1 (5 bases). Germline V gene data show CDR1 as DFQATT and CDR2 as SNEGSKA (reference sequence). The CDR3 runs to 14 residues. Trimming removed 0 bases from V and 8 bases from J, with 13 bases in between. This chain's CDR3 is CSARELSAGEKLFF. CDR3 DNA sequence: TGCAGTGCTAGAGAGCTGTCTGCAGGGGAAAAACTGTTTTTT.

The chain employs TRBV4-3 and TRBJ1-5; D is possibly TRBD1 (6 bases). V was cut by 1 base and J by 4 bases, with 14 bases left in between. The CDR3 sequence is 16 residues long. Germline V gives CDR1 LGHNA, CDR2 YSLEER. In nucleotides, the CDR3 is TGCGCCAGCAGCCAAGCCCCAGGGGATGGAAATCAGCCCCAGCATTTT. This translates into CASSQAPGDGNQPQHF.

To note about this clonotype: A single base separates this from a much larger clone, so it may be a read error. The chain carries TRBV6-1 and TRBJ1-2, with 7 bases matching TRBD1. The CDR3 covers 15 residues. Germline assignment: CDR1 MNHNS and CDR2 SASEGT. The CDR3 sequence is CGSNPGTATNYGYTF. CDR3 nucleotides: TGTGGCAGCAACCCAGGGACAGCGACTAACTATGGCTACACCTTC.

In the case of this clonotype: Since a much larger clone is just one base distant, this may be a read error. This chain links TRBV28 with TRBJ1-3; no firm D call. Trimming removed 5 bases at V and 0 bases at J, with 14 bases between. The germline V gene encodes CDR1 MDHEN and CDR2 SYDVKM. The CDR3 has 16 amino acids. CDR3 residues: CASSMRSGSSGNTIYF. The DNA of the CDR3 is TGTGCCAGCAGTATGCGCTCGGGGTCCTCTGGAAACACCATATATTTT.

This clonotype has at least ten counts. The rearrangement uses TRBV12-3 or TRBV12-4 and TRBJ2-7; 11 bases match TRBD2. This CDR3 region has 15 residues. Germline trimming cut 5 bases from V and 6 bases from J; bases unmatched to any gene: 9. CDR3 DNA sequence: TGTGCCAGCAGTACAACCCTTAGCGGGAGGGGCGAGCAGTACTTC. Translation: CASSTTLSGRGEQYF.

This clonotype was seen more than once but under ten times. This chain connects TRBV20-1 to TRBJ2-3, with 7 positions matching TRBD2. V gave up 3 bases and J gave up 2 bases; unmatched junction bases: 8. In germline, CDR1 is DFQATT, CDR2 SNEGSKA (reference sequence). This CDR3 spans 15 amino acids. CDR3 nucleotide sequence: TGCAGTGCTAGTGGGCAGCGGGGCTTCACAGATACGCAGTATTTT. Its translation is CSASGQRGFTDTQYF.

This clonotype came up many times. The chain recombines TRBV6-1 with TRBJ2-3, with D maybe TRBD1 (6 bases). Trimming took off 6 bases at V and 4 bases at J, with 14 bases between the two ends. Germline loops: CDR1 MNHNS, CDR2 SASEGT. CDR3 size: 14 residues. CDR3 in DNA: TGTGCCAGCAGGACGTCTACAGGGCCAGATACGCAGTATTTT. Protein sequence: CASRTSTGPDTQYF.